What follows describes a single TCR beta chain. The data were taken from a study of shared clonotypes between healthy human individuals. Profiling relied on immunoSEQ multiplex PCR, and the TCRdb table lists in-frame clones only, not all of them. Counted here are 950,000 to 1,300,000 clones, about three quarters occurring once; the ten biggest clones make up 1.4% to 1.5%. The CDR3 consists of 15 residues. V dropped 4 bases and J dropped 4; count of bases not matched to a gene: 6. Germline V gene sequence: CDR1 SGHDN, CDR2 FVKESK. This sequence was found in a man between 18 and 29 years old in good health. V is TRBV14 and J is TRBJ2-1; 8 bases align to TRBD1. What was sequenced was memory CD4+ T cells sorted from blood. The sample's subset: CD45RA-negative fraction. CDR3 loop: CASSPDRGVYNEQFF. CDR3 nucleotides: TGTGCCAGCAGCCCTGACAGGGGAGTTTACAATGAGCAGTTCTTC.